The 12 T cell receptor beta chains in this list originate from one sample, sequenced in a study of OX40 agonist ivuxolimab in advanced cancers. This table comes from immunoSEQ multiplex PCR, and its TCRdb copy is limited to in-frame clones, with some not included. The sample yields around 150,000 clones, 85% to 95% seen once. The sequences come from CD4+ or CD8+ T cells sorted from blood, collected in a trial of the OX40 agonist ivuxolimab. Receptors originate from an adult with an advanced solid tumor such as melanoma, head and neck, liver or kidney cancer.

The chain carries TRBV7-2 and TRBJ2-1; TRBD2 aligns across 8 bases. The CDR3 is 14 amino acids. Trimming took 1 base from V and 6 from J; bases not matched to a gene: 2. Germline V gives CDR1 SGHTA, CDR2 FQGNSA. The CDR3 loop reads CASSLGTSPNEQFF. As DNA, the CDR3 is TGTGCCAGCAGCTTAGGGACTAGCCCCAATGAGCAGTTCTTC.

The chain employs TRBV6-4 and TRBJ1-6, with D maybe TRBD1 (6 bases). The V gene lost 4 bases and the J gene lost 6 bases, with 13 bases spanning the gap. Germline lookup yields CDR1 MRHNA and CDR2 SNTAGT. The CDR3 totals 15 residues. The CDR3 loop reads CASSAGTLFNSPLHF. In DNA, the CDR3 is TGTGCCAGCAGTGCAGGGACATTGTTTAATTCACCCCTCCACTTT.

The chain links TRBV30 to TRBJ2-5; TRBD1 matches at 8 bases. The germline V gene encodes CDR1 GTSNPN and CDR2 SVGIG (reference sequence). This CDR3 spans 13 amino acids. The junction had 6 bases not matched to a gene; V was cut back by 2 bases and J by 7 bases. In DNA, the CDR3 is TGTGCCTGGAGTCCCTTCGACAGGGGGACCCAGTACTTC. Translation gives CAWSPFDRGTQYF.

The chain links TRBV2 to TRBJ2-7, with 9 nucleotides matching TRBD2. Germline V gene lookup returns CDR1 SNHLY and CDR2 FYNNEI. J gave up 6 bases and V 5 bases, and 8 bases lay outside the gene matches. This CDR3 is built from 14 residues. CDR3 DNA sequence: TGTGCCAGCAGTTCAGGGACTAGCCAGTCCGAGCAGTACTTC. This encodes CASSSGTSQSEQYF.

This sequence joins TRBV9 and TRBJ2-4; tentative D call: TRBD1 (6 bases). The ends were cut back, 3 bases at V and 2 bases at J, with 6 bases in the middle. Germline V CDR1 and CDR2: SGDLS, YYNGEE. The CDR3 runs 13 residues. CDR3 sequence (DNA): TGTGCCAGCAGCGGGGGGCCCAAAAACATTCAGTACTTC. Translated, it gives CASSGGPKNIQYF. Together with reference TRBV9 and TRBJ2-4, the CDR3 gives the full variable domain: DSGVTQTPKHLITATGQRVTLRCSPRSGDLSVYWYQQSLDQGLQFLIQYYNGEERAKGNILERFSAQQFPDLHSELNLSSLELGDSALYFCASSGGPKNIQYFGAGTRLSVL.

This clone has just one count. The chain links TRBV7-9 to TRBJ2-7; possibly TRBD1 for D (6 bases). This CDR3 spans 14 amino acids. V dropped 4 bases and J dropped 4 bases, with 14 bases sitting between them. In germline, CDR1 is SEHNR, CDR2 FQNEAQ (reference sequence). Here the CDR3 reads CASSYDRSRYEQYF. The DNA of the CDR3 is TGTGCCAGCAGCTACGACAGGTCACGATACGAGCAGTACTTC.

This clone occurred once. This chain links TRBV11-3 with TRBJ2-4; D possibly corresponds to TRBD2 (7 bases). The V gene's germline CDR1 is SGHNT and CDR2 YENEEA. Trimming removed 5 bases from V and 9 bases from J, with 20 bases in between. There are 15 residues in the CDR3. CDR3 residues: CASSRRYGGGSIQYF. The CDR3 DNA is TGTGCCAGCAGCCGACGGTATGGGGGCGGGAGCATTCAGTACTTC.

This chain uses TRBV7-2 with TRBJ1-5; D is perhaps TRBD1 (5 bases). V shed 1 base and J shed 7 bases, with 11 bases lying between them. The CDR3 runs 14 residues. Germline V gene lookup returns CDR1 SGHTA and CDR2 FQGNSA. The CDR3 DNA is TGTGCCAGCAGCTTAGACAGGTCAGAGCAGCCCCAGCATTTT. Its protein is CASSLDRSEQPQHF.

The CDR3 sequence is CATSRDVGTGTGYTF. The CDR3 DNA reads TGTGCCACCAGCAGAGATGTTGGGACAGGGACTGGCTACACCTTC. The chain couples TRBV15 to TRBJ1-2, with 9 bases fitting TRBD1. Germline lookup yields CDR1 LNHNV and CDR2 YYDKDF (reference sequence). The V gene end was trimmed by 0 bases and the J gene end by 7 bases; junction bases not matched to a gene: 6. This CDR3 spans 15 amino acids. Full variable domain (missing parts from reference TRBV15 and TRBJ1-2): DAMVIQNPRYQVTQFGKPVTLSCSQTLNHNVMYWYQQKSSQAPKLLFHYYDKDFNNEADTPDNFQSRRPNTSFCFLDIRSPGLGDTAMYLCATSRDVGTGTGYTFGSGTRLTVV.

CDR3 nucleotide sequence: TGTGCCAGCAGTGATGGCGTGAACACTGAAGCTTTCTTT. It specifies CASSDGVNTEAFF. V is TRBV2 and J is TRBJ1-1, with no clear D. The germline V gene encodes CDR1 SNHLY and CDR2 FYNNEI. Trimming stripped 3 bases from V and 0 bases from J, with 5 bases between. This CDR3 has 13 amino acids.

The rearrangement uses TRBV15 and TRBJ1-1; D is possibly TRBD1 (5 bases). The germline V gene has CDR1 LNHNV and CDR2 YYDKDF (reference sequence). The CDR3 totals 15 residues. Trimming took 1 base from V and 0 from J, leaving 9 bases between them. DNA for the CDR3: TGTGCCACCAGCAGAGGAGGGGCCATGAACACTGAAGCTTTCTTT. Its translation is CATSRGGAMNTEAFF.

This sequence joins TRBV9 and TRBJ1-4; TRBD1 agrees at 9 bases. Germline-derived CDR1 and CDR2 are SGDLS and YYNGEE. V lost 4 bases to trimming and J lost 8 bases; unmatched junction nucleotides: 6. This CDR3 contains 14 residues. CDR3 residues: CASSPGQGVEKLFF. In DNA, the CDR3 is TGTGCCAGCAGCCCGGGACAGGGTGTCGAAAAACTGTTTTTT.